This TCR beta chain was sequenced during a study of PD-L1 blockade in urothelial cancer. About the study: Males with bladder-origin urothelial cancer made up about 90% of the roughly 29 patients.

TCRdb keeps only in-frame clones here, not all; method: immunoSEQ multiplex PCR. The sample records around 100,000 clones, 80% to 95% being singletons. Remarks on this clone: Its antigen is unknown.

Findings and limits, study-wide: For durable-benefit patients, tumor-associated blood clones expanded more at 3 weeks.

Time point given: peripheral blood 6 weeks after treatment start. Each patient's cancer was a locally advanced or metastatic urothelial carcinoma. Germline V gives CDR1 SNHLY, CDR2 FYNNEI. Between the trimmed V and J ends, which lost 7 bases and 1 base, there was a span of 7 bases. The length of the CDR3 is 12 residues. The chain couples TRBV2 to TRBJ1-1, with a possible D match to TRBD1 (6 bases). The specimen was PBMCs, collected around atezolizumab (anti-PD-L1) treatment. This receptor was taken from a man in his 60s with urothelial cancer. CDR3 nucleotides: TGTGCCAGCATGGGACAGAACACTGAAGCTTTCTTT. Translated, it gives CASMGQNTEAFF. Based on the CDR3 plus reference TRBV2 and TRBJ1-1, the full variable domain is EPEVTQTPSHQVTQMGQEVILRCVPISNHLYFYWYRQILGQKVEFLVSFYNNEISEKSEIFDDQFSVERPDGSNFTLKIRSTKLEDSAMYFCASMGQNTEAFFGQGTRLTVV.